The 10 T cell receptor beta chains in this list originate from one sample, sequenced in a study of shared clonotypes between healthy human individuals. The data were produced by immunoSEQ multiplex PCR, yet TCRdb's version contains in-frame clones alone and is incomplete. The data hold 2 million to 2.5 million clones, with 93% observed a single time. Sequencing was carried out using naive CD4+ T cells from PBMCs. Subset defined: CD45RA+ positively selected. The receptors were gathered from a man aged 18 to 29 in good health. Some clones in this sample may be carry-over from other donors' samples.

Details on this clone: Other DNA sequences in the same sample also yield this CDR3. J is TRBJ1-1 and V is TRBV10-3; the D gene is possibly TRBD1 (5 bases). The CDR3 is 13 residues long. The V gene's germline CDR1 is ENHRY and CDR2 SYGVKD. Trimming pared 10 bases from V and 1 base from J, leaving 13 bases between. The CDR3 spells CATEGQGNTEAFF. The CDR3, as DNA: TGTGCCACCGAAGGGCAGGGGAACACTGAAGCTTTCTTT.

This clone was found once. This chain links TRBV30 with TRBJ1-2; no clear D. This CDR3 region has 14 residues. CDR1 and CDR2 from the germline V gene are GTSNPN and SVGIG (reference sequence). Deletions cut 0 bases from V and 4 bases from J, with 12 bases between. CDR3 sequence: CAWSVKGGGYGYTF. The CDR3 DNA reads TGTGCCTGGAGTGTAAAGGGCGGCGGCTATGGCTACACCTTC.

This chain joins TRBV11-3 and TRBJ2-3; a weak D match, TRBD2 (6 bases). Trimming left V 3 bases short and J 4 bases short, with 14 bases between. The germline V gene encodes CDR1 SGHNT and CDR2 YENEEA. This CDR3 contains 15 residues. Here the CDR3 DNA reads TGTGCCAGCAGCTTTCGCGGGAATATCGCAGATACGCAGTATTTT. Amino acid sequence: CASSFRGNIADTQYF.

The chain couples TRBV28 to TRBJ2-3; D gene ambiguous. Trimming stripped 2 bases from V and 2 bases from J, with 8 bases between. The CDR3 totals 14 residues. Germline lookup yields CDR1 MDHEN and CDR2 SYDVKM. The CDR3 DNA reads as TGTGCCAGCAGTTTAGTTGAGGTCACAGATACGCAGTATTTT. It encodes CASSLVEVTDTQYF.

V is TRBV15 and J is TRBJ2-7, with TRBD2 as a possible D gene (5 bases). The CDR3 extends over 16 amino acids. V shed 0 bases and J shed 3 bases, with 15 bases lying between them. Per the germline V gene, CDR1 is LNHNV and CDR2 is YYDKDF (reference sequence). The chain's CDR3 is CATSRDLGLLNYEQYF. The CDR3 nucleotides are TGTGCCACCAGCAGAGATCTAGGACTCCTAAACTACGAGCAGTACTTC.

Remarks on this clone: The limits of the CDR3 on the DNA are not certain, so only TCRdb's listed CDR3 is given. This chain joins TRBV7-2 and TRBJ1-6. The CDR3 totals 16 residues, both ends included. The germline CDR1 and CDR2 sequences are SGHTA and FQGNSA. The chain's CDR3 is CASRVFRAGRNSPLHF.

The chain has TRBV5-1 and TRBJ1-5, with D perhaps TRBD1 (6 bases). Trimming took 4 bases from V and 7 from J, leaving 15 bases between them. This CDR3 is 14 amino acids long. CDR1 and CDR2 (germline): SGHRS, YFSETQ. DNA of the CDR3: TGCGCCAGCAGCCGGGGGGCAGGAAGCCAGCCCCAGCATTTT. It encodes CASSRGAGSQPQHF.

CDR3 nucleotide sequence: TGCAGCGTTGATCTAGGGAAGGACATTCAGTACTTC. The encoded protein is CSVDLGKDIQYF. V and J are TRBV29-1 and TRBJ2-4; no reliable D call. This CDR3 has 12 residues. The germline V gene encodes CDR1 SQVTM and CDR2 ANQGSEA. The germline V and J ends were trimmed by 3 bases and 8 bases, with 11 bases remaining between them.

This clone has a single count. The V call is TRBV2, the J call TRBJ1-1, with 11 positions matching TRBD1. There are 12 residues in the CDR3. The V gene's germline CDR1 is SNHLY and CDR2 FYNNEI. V trimming: 11 bases; J trimming: 4 bases; junction bases outside the gene matches: 3. In DNA, the CDR3 is TGTGCCGTCGGACAGGGGGCCACTGAAGCTTTCTTT. This encodes CAVGQGATEAFF.

A remark on this clone: The sample holds other DNA sequences that translate to the same CDR3. The rearrangement links TRBV28 to TRBJ1-1; D may be TRBD1 (5 bases). With 1 base removed from V and 1 base from J, the gap between germline ends came to 10 bases. Germline CDR1 reads MDHEN; CDR2 reads SYDVKM. This CDR3 comprises 15 residues. CDR3 amino acids: CASSLLEGWNTEAFF. CDR3 DNA: TGTGCCAGCAGTTTATTAGAGGGGTGGAACACTGAAGCTTTCTTT.